Here is one TCR beta chain with its context. Methods used by the authors: How many nucleated cells were present was estimated from reference gene primer amplification. The method was immunoSEQ multiplex PCR; TCRdb's version includes in-frame clones alone and lacks a portion of them. Clone size and the V and J calls come from that table; the DNA yielded D and trimming. The sample shows around 100,000 clones, 87% of them seen only once. In germline, CDR1 is SGDLS, CDR2 YYNGEE. V was pared by 1 base and J by 6 bases, with 13 bases between. This CDR3 is built from 14 residues. This record belongs to a study of blood T cell repertoires in COVID-19. Study at large: Both acute and convalescent COVID-19 samples were obtained from the United States, Italy and Spain. PBMCs, B-cell-depleted T cells, or T cells provided the cDNA or gDNA that made up the material.

This TCR was recovered from a human donor in a cohort sampled during active COVID-19. The V and J genes are TRBV9 and TRBJ1-1; D remains unclear. Sequencing was done on a sample of peripheral blood. CDR3 coding DNA: TGTGCCAGCAGCGTAAGCCCCGCAATGGCTGAAGCTTTCTTT. This gives the protein CASSVSPAMAEAFF.